These T cell receptor beta chains were read from a single sample in a study of cytomegalovirus exposure and HLA in healthy donors. Measured with immunoSEQ multiplex PCR; TCRdb has only the in-frame clones, and not every one. The sample has about 160,000 clones; the top ten hold 1% to 1.5%. Sequences were obtained from PBMCs. The source is a woman aged 55-75 years in good health and CMV-seronegative. The conserved cysteine and the conserved F or W are not part of the CDR3 here.

j_call v_call cdr3_length cdr3_aa
TRBJ1-5 TRBV27 13 ASSFGQGSGGPQH
TRBJ2-7 TRBV4-1 12 ASSQEVSADEQY
TRBJ2-1 TRBV4-1 14 ASRSGTSGEYNEQF
TRBJ2-3 TRBV18 14 ASSPFGGGSTDTQY
TRBJ2-5 TRBV2 11 ASSTSPPETQY
TRBJ1-3 TRBV5-5 12 ASSFAISGNTIY
TRBJ1-1 TRBV2 11 ASSEDRGVAAF
TRBJ2-5 TRBV5-5 14 ASILASWEVQETQY
TRBJ2-7 TRBV5-4 10 ASSLDTYEQY
TRBJ1-1 TRBV7-9 11 ASSLGAETEAF
TRBJ1-2 TRBV29-1 9 SVDRSSGYT
TRBJ2-7 TRBV2 15 ASSGLGTGGASYEQY
TRBJ2-1 TRBV6-5 11 ASSYLPGQGQF
TRBJ1-5 TRBV19 12 ASSISGPGGPQH
TRBJ2-7 TRBV2 11 ASSEALGSEQY
TRBJ2-5 TRBV7-9 11 ASTYSSQETQY
TRBJ2-5 TRBV2 12 ASNQGDHQETQY
TRBJ2-1 TRBV5-1 12 ASSLGTGNNEQF
TRBJ2-2 TRBV5-4 13 ASTSGKLNTGELF
TRBJ1-5 TRBV11-2 13 ASSLEEAGGQPQH
TRBJ2-7 TRBV6-5 11 ASSSQLGDEQY
TRBJ2-2 TRBV5-1 13 ASSSREGLTGELF
TRBJ2-7 TRBV7-8 11 ASSIQTAYEQY
TRBJ2-7 TRBV29-1 10 SVLTGKHEQY
TRBJ2-1 TRBV5-1 18 ASRGGASGVTFLFHNEQF
TRBJ1-2 TRBV5-6 12 ASSLAGTGYGYT
TRBJ2-3 TRBV5-1 15 ASILGKTGQHTDTQY
TRBJ2-2 TRBV27 13 ASSNRLAAHGELF
TRBJ2-1 TRBV4-2 13 ASSPRIAGDNEQF
TRBJ1-1 TRBV19 14 ASSIGTGTMNTEAF
TRBJ1-1 TRBV18 12 ASSSKQGETEAF
TRBJ2-7 TRBV28 13 ASSSLAGGPYEQY
TRBJ1-5 TRBV19 13 ASSGGIGRNQPQH
TRBJ2-1 TRBV19 17 ASSIHHVPSLRSYNEQF
TRBJ2-2 TRBV7-3 11 ASSSSITGELF
TRBJ2-7 TRBV4-3 14 ASSHREGGRSYEQY
TRBJ1-1 TRBV7-2 13 ASSFLGSGVTEAF
TRBJ2-7 TRBV21-1 11 ARKSGDPYEQY
TRBJ1-1 TRBV7-9 12 ASSLKAVNTEAF
TRBJ2-5 TRBV2 14 ASSAGDRTFEETQY
TRBJ1-1 TRBV30 9 AWTGVTEAF
TRBJ2-3 TRBV5-1 12 ASSGGRGTDTQY
TRBJ1-2 TRBV7-3 11 ASSFVAGRGYT
TRBJ1-4 TRBV7-9 16 ASSLAMTGTATNEKLF
TRBJ1-2 TRBV11-2 12 ASSLVGRDYGYT
TRBJ2-1 TRBV29-1 14 SVAPRLADTYNEQF
TRBJ2-7 TRBV5-6 13 ASSLGLAGAYEQY
TRBJ1-5 TRBV5-6 14 ASSLWQGKVGQPQH
TRBJ1-5 TRBV7-9 12 ASSFPGEPQPQH
TRBJ2-2 TRBV5-1 13 ASSFRPTYTGELF
TRBJ1-3 TRBV28 18 ASSPPLGDRSPYSGNTIY
TRBJ1-4 TRBV2 12 ASRQGLPYEKLF
TRBJ2-6 TRBV7-6 14 ASSLRPTSGANVLT
TRBJ1-6 TRBV5-1 12 ASSLGQGDSPLH
TRBJ2-1 TRBV10-3 13 AIRGTANSYNEQF